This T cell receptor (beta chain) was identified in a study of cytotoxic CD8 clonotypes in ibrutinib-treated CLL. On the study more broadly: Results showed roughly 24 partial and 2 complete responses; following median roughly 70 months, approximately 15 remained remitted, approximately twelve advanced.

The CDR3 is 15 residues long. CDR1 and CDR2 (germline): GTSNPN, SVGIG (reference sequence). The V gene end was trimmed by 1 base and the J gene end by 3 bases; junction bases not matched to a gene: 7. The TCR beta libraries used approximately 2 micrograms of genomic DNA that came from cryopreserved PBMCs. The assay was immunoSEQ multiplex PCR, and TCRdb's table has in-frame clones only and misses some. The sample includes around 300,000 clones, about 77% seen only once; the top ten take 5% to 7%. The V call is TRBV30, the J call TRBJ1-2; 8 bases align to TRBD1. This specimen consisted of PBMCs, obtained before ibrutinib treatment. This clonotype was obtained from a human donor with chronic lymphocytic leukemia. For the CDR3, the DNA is TGTGCCTGGAGTGGAGATGCAGGGGGCGACTATGGCTACACCTTC. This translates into CAWSGDAGGDYGYTF.